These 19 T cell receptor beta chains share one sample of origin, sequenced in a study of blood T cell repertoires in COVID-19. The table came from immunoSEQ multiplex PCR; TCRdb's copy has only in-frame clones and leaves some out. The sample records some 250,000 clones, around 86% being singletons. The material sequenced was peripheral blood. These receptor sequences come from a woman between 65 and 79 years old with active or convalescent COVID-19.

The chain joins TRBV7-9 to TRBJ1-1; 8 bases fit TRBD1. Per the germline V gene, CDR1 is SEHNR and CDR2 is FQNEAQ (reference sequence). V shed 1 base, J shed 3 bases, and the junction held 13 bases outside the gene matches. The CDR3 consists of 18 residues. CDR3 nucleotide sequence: TGTGCCAGCAGCTTAGGGCAGGGGGCGCGGGGTAAGGACACTGAAGCTTTCTTT. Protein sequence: CASSLGQGARGKDTEAFF. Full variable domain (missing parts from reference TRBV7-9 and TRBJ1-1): DTGVSQNPRHKITKRGQNVTFRCDPISEHNRLYWYRQTLGQGPEFLTYFQNEAQLEKSRLLSDRFSAERPKGSFSTLEIQRTEQGDSAMYLCASSLGQGARGKDTEAFFGQGTRLTVV.

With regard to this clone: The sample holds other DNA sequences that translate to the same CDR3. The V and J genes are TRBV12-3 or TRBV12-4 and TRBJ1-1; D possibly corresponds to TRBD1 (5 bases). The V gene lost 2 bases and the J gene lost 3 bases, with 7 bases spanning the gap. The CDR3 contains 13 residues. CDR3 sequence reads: CASSLRGDTEAFF. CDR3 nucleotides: TGTGCCAGCAGTTTAAGGGGTGACACTGAAGCTTTCTTT.

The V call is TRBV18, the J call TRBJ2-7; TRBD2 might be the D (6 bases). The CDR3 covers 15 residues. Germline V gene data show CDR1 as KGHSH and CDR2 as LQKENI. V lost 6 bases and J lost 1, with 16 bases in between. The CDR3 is CASSEEEGNSYEQYF. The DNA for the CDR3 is TGTGCCAGCTCCGAGGAGGAGGGAAATTCCTACGAGCAGTACTTC.

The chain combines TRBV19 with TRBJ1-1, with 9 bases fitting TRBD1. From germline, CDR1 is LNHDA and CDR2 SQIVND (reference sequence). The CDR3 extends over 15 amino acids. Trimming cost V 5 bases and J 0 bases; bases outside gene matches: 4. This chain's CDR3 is CASSLQGAMNTEAFF. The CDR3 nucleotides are TGTGCCAGTAGTTTACAGGGGGCGATGAACACTGAAGCTTTCTTT.

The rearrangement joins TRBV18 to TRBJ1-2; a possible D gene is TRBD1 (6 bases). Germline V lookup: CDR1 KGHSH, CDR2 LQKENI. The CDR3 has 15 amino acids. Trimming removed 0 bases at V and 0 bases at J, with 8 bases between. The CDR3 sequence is CASSPPPGANYGYTF. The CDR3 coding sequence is TGTGCCAGCTCACCACCGCCAGGGGCTAACTATGGCTACACCTTC.

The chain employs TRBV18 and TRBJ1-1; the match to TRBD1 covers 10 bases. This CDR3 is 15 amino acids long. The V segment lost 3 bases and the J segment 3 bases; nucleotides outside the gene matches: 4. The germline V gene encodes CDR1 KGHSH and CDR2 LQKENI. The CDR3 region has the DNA TGTGCCAGCTCACCGACCGGGACAGGGGACACTGAAGCTTTCTTT. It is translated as CASSPTGTGDTEAFF.

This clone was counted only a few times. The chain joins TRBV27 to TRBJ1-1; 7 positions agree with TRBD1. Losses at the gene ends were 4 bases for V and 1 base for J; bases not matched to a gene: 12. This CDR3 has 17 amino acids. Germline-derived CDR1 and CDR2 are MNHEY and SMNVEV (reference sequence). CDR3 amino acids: CASSSRQGSAGNTEAFF. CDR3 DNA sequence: TGTGCCAGCAGTTCCCGACAGGGATCAGCGGGGAACACTGAAGCTTTCTTT.

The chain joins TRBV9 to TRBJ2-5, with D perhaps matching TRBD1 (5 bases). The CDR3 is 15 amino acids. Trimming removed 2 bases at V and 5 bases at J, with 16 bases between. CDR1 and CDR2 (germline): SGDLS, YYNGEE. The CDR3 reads CASSVQGSVHETQYF. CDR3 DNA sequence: TGTGCCAGCAGCGTCCAGGGTTCCGTACATGAGACCCAGTACTTC.

CDR3 residues: CATSRRQPYEQYF. CDR3 DNA sequence: TGTGCCACCAGCAGGCGGCAGCCCTACGAGCAGTACTTC. The V call is TRBV15, the J call TRBJ2-7; no clear D. CDR1 is LNHNV, CDR2 YYDKDF, per germline (reference sequence). The V end lost 3 bases, the J end lost 2 bases, and 8 bases lay between the germline ends. The CDR3 has 13 residues.

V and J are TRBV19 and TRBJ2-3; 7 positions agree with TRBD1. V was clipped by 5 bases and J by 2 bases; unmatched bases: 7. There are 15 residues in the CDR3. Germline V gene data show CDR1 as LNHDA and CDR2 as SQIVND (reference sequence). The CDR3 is CASSPGTVPTDTQYF. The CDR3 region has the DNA TGTGCCAGTAGTCCTGGGACAGTTCCCACAGATACGCAGTATTTT. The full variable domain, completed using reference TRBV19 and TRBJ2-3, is DGGITQSPKYLFRKEGQNVTLSCEQNLNHDAMYWYRQDPGQGLRLIYYSQIVNDFQKGDIAEGYSVSREKKESFPLTVTSAQKNPTAFYLCASSPGTVPTDTQYFGPGTRLTVL.

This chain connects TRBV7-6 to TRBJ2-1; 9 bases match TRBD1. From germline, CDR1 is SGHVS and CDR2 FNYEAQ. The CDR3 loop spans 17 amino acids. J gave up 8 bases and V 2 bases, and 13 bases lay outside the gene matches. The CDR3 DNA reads TGTGCCAGCAGCTTATGGACAGGGGTCTCCCCTAGGGATGAGCAGTTCTTC. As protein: CASSLWTGVSPRDEQFF.

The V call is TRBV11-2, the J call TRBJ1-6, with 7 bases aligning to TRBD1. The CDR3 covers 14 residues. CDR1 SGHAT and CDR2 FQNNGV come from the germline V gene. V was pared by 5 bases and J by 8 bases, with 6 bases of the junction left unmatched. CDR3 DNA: TGTGCCAGCAGCCCCCGGGACAGCGATTCACCCCTCCACTTT. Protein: CASSPRDSDSPLHF.

CDR3 in amino acids: CASSPPTGVVAFF. The CDR3 nucleotides are TGTGCCAGCAGCCCCCCGACAGGAGTTGTAGCTTTCTTT. The rearrangement uses TRBV11-3 and TRBJ1-1; tentative D call: TRBD1 (6 bases). Germline V lookup: CDR1 SGHNT, CDR2 YENEEA. The length of the CDR3 is 13 residues. V was clipped by 5 bases and J by 10 bases, with 17 bases between them.

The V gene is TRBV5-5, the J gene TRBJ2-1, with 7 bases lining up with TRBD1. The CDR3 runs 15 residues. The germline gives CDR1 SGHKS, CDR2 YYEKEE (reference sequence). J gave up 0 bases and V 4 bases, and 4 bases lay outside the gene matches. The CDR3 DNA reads TGTGCCAGCAGCGGGACAGCTCGCTCCTACAATGAGCAGTTCTTC. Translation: CASSGTARSYNEQFF.

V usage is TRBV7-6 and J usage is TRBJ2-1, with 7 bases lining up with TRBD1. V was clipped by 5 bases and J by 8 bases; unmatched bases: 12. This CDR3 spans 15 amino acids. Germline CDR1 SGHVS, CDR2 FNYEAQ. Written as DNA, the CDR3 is TGTGCCAGCAGCGGGGGACAGTCCAAAGGCGATGAGCAGTTCTTC. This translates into CASSGGQSKGDEQFF.

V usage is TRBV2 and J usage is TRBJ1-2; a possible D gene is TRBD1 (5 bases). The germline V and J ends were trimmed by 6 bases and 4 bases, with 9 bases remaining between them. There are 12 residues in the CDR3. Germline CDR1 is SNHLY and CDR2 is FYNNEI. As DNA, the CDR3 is TGTGCCAGCAGGGCAACAGGCTATGGCTACACCTTC. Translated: CASRATGYGYTF.

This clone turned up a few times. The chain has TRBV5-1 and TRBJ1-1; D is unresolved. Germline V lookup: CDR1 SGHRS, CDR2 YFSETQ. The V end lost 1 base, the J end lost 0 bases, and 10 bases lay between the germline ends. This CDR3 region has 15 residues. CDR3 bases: TGCGCCAGCAGCTTGTTGCGGTCCATGAACACTGAAGCTTTCTTT. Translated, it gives CASSLLRSMNTEAFF.

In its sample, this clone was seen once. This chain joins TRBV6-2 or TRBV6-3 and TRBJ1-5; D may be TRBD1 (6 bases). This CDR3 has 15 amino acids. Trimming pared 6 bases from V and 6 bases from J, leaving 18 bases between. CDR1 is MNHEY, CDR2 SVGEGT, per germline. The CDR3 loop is CASSRTQGPFQPQHF. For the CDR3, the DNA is TGTGCCAGCAGCCGAACCCAGGGGCCGTTTCAGCCCCAGCATTTT.

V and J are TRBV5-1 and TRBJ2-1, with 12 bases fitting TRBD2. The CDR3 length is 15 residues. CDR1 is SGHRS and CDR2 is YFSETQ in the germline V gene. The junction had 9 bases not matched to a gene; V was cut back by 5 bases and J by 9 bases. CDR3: CASSAGLAGPTEQFF. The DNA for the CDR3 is TGCGCCAGCAGTGCAGGACTAGCGGGGCCCACTGAGCAGTTCTTC.